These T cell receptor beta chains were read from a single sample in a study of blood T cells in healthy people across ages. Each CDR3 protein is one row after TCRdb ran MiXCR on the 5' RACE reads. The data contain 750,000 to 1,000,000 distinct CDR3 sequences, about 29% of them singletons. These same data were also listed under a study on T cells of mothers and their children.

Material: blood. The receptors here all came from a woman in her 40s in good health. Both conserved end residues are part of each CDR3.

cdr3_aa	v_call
CASSYSRQLQETQYF	TRBV6-6
CASSGGTGSYGYTF	TRBV2
CASSLIPVTEAFF	TRBV27
CASSLQGALTEAFF	TRBV5-1
CASSAGTPLGGYTF	TRBV2
CATSALTGAGYTF	TRBV24-1
CASSVDPGTNYGYTF	TRBV9
CASSLGTGHNEKLFF	TRBV4-1
CASSHLPGQGFDEQFF	TRBV27
CASSRGSNGLYRNSPLHF	TRBV7-9
CAGKNEQFF	TRBV6-5
CASSQLHSGGGTDTQYF	TRBV4-1
CASSGLAGVQFF	TRBV2
CASSVDHEQFF	TRBV9
CSARERQGTKYEQYF	TRBV20-1
CASSYSGATGGNIQYF	TRBV6-2/TRBV6-3
CASSPQGLGTEAFF	TRBV18
CASSRDRGVQETQYF	TRBV5-5
CASSSQGGEKLFF	TRBV25-1
CASSYRDRGITTNEKLFF	TRBV11-2
CASRGQGTFSNQPQHF	TRBV28
CASSSGTGHTDTQYF	TRBV7-3
CASSLVQWRGANTGELFF	TRBV7-8
CSAPSPGQGSYEQYF	TRBV20-1
CSAITTSNQPQHF	TRBV20-1
CSARGTGRAEAFF	TRBV20-1
CASTPRGGRQGGNYGYTF	TRBV27
CASSLAKRGQPQHF	TRBV12-3/TRBV12-4
CASTSLTGAGTYGYTF	TRBV6-5
CSVPGQGNSPLHF	TRBV20-1
CASSDSNTGEPFF	TRBV6-4
CSAPGTVLYNEQFF	TRBV20-1
CASSLQTGLKSEAFF	TRBV5-1
CASSDLNRPTGELFF	TRBV6-4
CASSLGQGGNQPQHF	TRBV5-1
CATSRGGQLNTEAFF	TRBV24-1
CASSLELAVPYEQYF	TRBV5-1
CASSPGLAGGEPQYF	TRBV4-1
CASSLTGTSLNEQFF	TRBV7-3
CASSFGRAPGDTQYF	TRBV27
CSSSMSGSSSYNEQFF	TRBV20-1